This T cell receptor (beta chain) emerged from a study of CD8+CD57+ T cells in acquired aplastic anemia. Genomic DNA, the template, was used for profiling of the TCR beta VDJ and CDR3. TCRdb reprocessed the reads via MiXCR and lists one record per CDR3 protein. The sample holds about 160,000 distinct CDR3 sequences, 70% to 75% seen once. Sequencing involved patients with CD8+CD57+ cell expansion previously shown by flow cytometry. CDR3 size: 13 residues. The V gene end was trimmed by 6 bases and the J gene end by 7 bases; junction bases not matched to a gene: 5. Germline V gene lookup returns CDR1 SEHNR and CDR2 FQNEAQ (reference sequence).

The specimen was sorted CD4+, CD8+, or CD8+CD57+ T cells (not recorded which) from PBMCs. This chain connects TRBV7-9 to TRBJ2-5; 10 nucleotides agree with TRBD1. The sequence came from a human donor with aplastic anemia. The CDR3 protein is CASRPRDRGTQYF. The CDR3, as DNA: TGTGCCAGCAGGCCCCGGGACAGGGGGACCCAGTACTTC.